The 11 T cell receptor beta chains below were found in one sample sequenced in a study of T cell responses to AZD1222 COVID-19 vaccine. The data were produced by immunoSEQ multiplex PCR, yet TCRdb's version contains in-frame clones alone and is incomplete. Seen here are more than 85,000 clones, 70% to 80% observed once, and the top ten hold around 21%. The input for sequencing was peripheral blood, taken on day 0 of AZD1222 vaccination. These receptors originate from an adult in good health.

This clone turned up a few times. The V call is TRBV20-1, the J call TRBJ2-1; the D gene is possibly TRBD2 (5 bases). This CDR3 has 11 amino acids. The V end was cut by 2 bases, the J end by 15 bases, with 14 bases between. Per the germline V gene, CDR1 is DFQATT and CDR2 is SNEGSKA (reference sequence). CDR3 loop: CSARKYGEWFF. CDR3 DNA: TGCAGTGCTAGAAAGTACGGGGAATGGTTCTTC.

This chain links TRBV6-5 with TRBJ1-2, with a weak D call TRBD1 (6 bases). This CDR3 has 12 amino acids. The germline CDR1 and CDR2 sequences are MNHEY and SVGAGI. The V gene lost 6 bases and the J gene lost 4 bases, with 9 bases spanning the gap. The CDR3 reads CASSDRFYGYTF. In DNA form, the CDR3 reads TGTGCCAGCAGCGACAGGTTCTATGGCTACACCTTC.

The chain employs TRBV6-5 and TRBJ1-2; D possibly corresponds to TRBD1 (6 bases). V lost 2 bases, J lost 5 bases, and 12 bases lay in between. The germline V gene has CDR1 MNHEY and CDR2 SVGAGI. This CDR3 has 14 residues. CDR3 DNA: TGTGCCAGCAGTTACACAGGGCGCTCATATGGCTACACCTTC. It is translated as CASSYTGRSYGYTF.

The chain is built from TRBV12-3 or TRBV12-4 and TRBJ2-1; no clear D gene. The ends were cut back, 3 bases at V and 5 bases at J, with 8 bases in the middle. This CDR3 is built from 13 residues. The CDR3 region has the DNA TGTGCCAGCAGTTTGGGCGAGGACAATGAGCAGTTCTTC. Protein: CASSLGEDNEQFF.

This chain joins TRBV20-1 and TRBJ2-5; 8 bases fit TRBD2. The CDR3 is made up of 16 amino acids. The germline CDR1 and CDR2 sequences are DFQATT and SNEGSKA (reference sequence). V shed 3 bases and J 7 bases; nucleotides not matched to a gene: 16. This CDR3 is CSASYGLAGRMGTQYF. CDR3 bases: TGCAGTGCTAGTTACGGATTAGCGGGGAGAATGGGGACCCAGTACTTC.

This chain joins TRBV28 and TRBJ1-1; no clear D. CDR1 is MDHEN and CDR2 is SYDVKM in the germline V gene. CDR3 length: 14 residues. The V end was cut by 7 bases, the J end by 5 bases, with 17 bases between. This chain's CDR3 is CASTYGGTRTEAFF. As DNA, the CDR3 is TGTGCCAGCACCTACGGAGGTACACGGACTGAAGCTTTCTTT.

CDR3 region: CASSGDGNSPLHF. CDR3 nucleotide sequence: TGTGCCAGCAGCGGTGACGGCAATTCACCCCTCCACTTT. This chain joins TRBV7-8 and TRBJ1-6; D is uncertain. Trimming shortened V by 5 bases and J by 7 bases, and 9 bases separated the two germline ends. The CDR3 sequence is 13 residues long. CDR1 SGHVS and CDR2 FQNEAQ come from the germline V gene.

This chain links TRBV3-1 (or the pseudogene TRBV3-2) with TRBJ2-1; D is unresolved. Trimming took off 2 bases at V and 0 bases at J, with 8 bases between the two ends. CDR1 and CDR2 (germline): LGHDT, YNNKEL (reference sequence). The CDR3 is 15 residues long. CDR3 loop: CASSQRPSSYNEQFF. CDR3 nucleotide sequence: TGTGCCAGCAGCCAAAGACCTAGCTCCTACAATGAGCAGTTCTTC.

The gene calls are TRBV6-6 and TRBJ2-7; D possibly corresponds to TRBD2 (6 bases). Trimming took off 2 bases at V and 2 bases at J, with 10 bases between the two ends. This CDR3 has 14 amino acids. CDR1 and CDR2 from the germline V gene are MNHNY and SVGAGI (reference sequence). The DNA of the CDR3 is TGTGCCAGCAGTTACGGGACTGGCACCTACGAGCAGTACTTC. As protein: CASSYGTGTYEQYF.

The V gene is TRBV27, the J gene TRBJ2-2, with D perhaps TRBD2 (5 bases). Germline-derived CDR1 and CDR2 are MNHEY and SMNVEV (reference sequence). The CDR3 consists of 13 residues. Trimming shortened V by 8 bases and J by 6 bases, and 13 bases separated the two germline ends. The CDR3 DNA is TGTGCCAGCTATTCGGGGTATGCCGGGGAGCTGTTTTTT. Translated: CASYSGYAGELFF.

The chain combines TRBV4-1 with TRBJ2-1; D tentatively fits TRBD1 or TRBD2 (5 bases each). This CDR3 is built from 20 residues. Germline lookup yields CDR1 MGHRA and CDR2 YSYEKL. Trimming removed 3 bases at V and 0 bases at J, with 24 bases between. CDR3 amino acids: CASSHPDDPGRRFSYNEQFF. As DNA, the CDR3 is TGCGCCAGCAGCCATCCCGACGATCCGGGACGTCGATTCTCCTACAATGAGCAGTTCTTC.